These T cell receptor beta chains were read from a single sample in a study of T-cell memory formation after mild COVID-19. MiXCR was run by TCRdb on the 5' RACE reads, yielding one entry per CDR3 protein. This sample has around 200,000 distinct CDR3 sequences, with about 10% found just once. Sequencing was done on a sample of PBMCs or a T cell subset sorted from them (not recorded which). Receptors originate from a man between 18 and 35 years old who had mild COVID-19 (a few samples of this study predate the infection). Cell type and time point are not known. CDR3s include the opening cysteine and the closing phenylalanine or tryptophan. D genes are given only for firm matches. Rows may omit the clone size; those that give it use once, few, many or a size class.

- | - | TRBJ2-3 | TRBV28 | 17 | TGTGCCAGCAGTTCTCCCCCAGGGCGGGGAGCCACAGATACGCAGTATTTT | CASSSPPGRGATDTQYF
- | - | TRBJ1-1 | TRBV20-1 | 11 | TGCAGCCATATTCGGCCTCCTGAAGCTTTCTTT | CSHIRPPEAFF
many | - | TRBJ1-1 | TRBV7-9 | 17 | TGTGCCAGCAGCTTATGGGGGCGGATAACCATGAACACTGAAGCTTTCTTT | CASSLWGRITMNTEAFF
- | TRBD1 | TRBJ1-2 | TRBV12-3/TRBV12-4 | 16 | TGTGCCAGCAGTTTTGACCGGGACAGGGGGCGGCATGGCTACACCTTC | CASSFDRDRGRHGYTF
many | - | TRBJ1-1 | TRBV6-2/TRBV6-3 | 15 | TGTGCCAGCAGTTCCCACCGGGGGTCGAACACTGAAGCTTTCTTT | CASSSHRGSNTEAFF
few | - | TRBJ2-6 | TRBV2 | 13 | TGTGCCAGCGGTAAGGGTGGGGCCAACGTCCTGACTTTC | CASGKGGANVLTF
- | - | TRBJ2-2 | TRBV5-8 | 14 | TGTGCCAGCAGCTTGCTGCCATACACCGGGGAGCTGTTTTTT | CASSLLPYTGELFF
few | TRBD1 | TRBJ1-1 | TRBV5-1 | 15 | TGCGCCAGCAGCTTGGTCCCCGACAGGGAAACTGAAGCTTTCTTT | CASSLVPDRETEAFF
- | - | TRBJ2-1 | TRBV6-6 | 12 | TGTGCCAGCAGTATAGGGGGTGATGAGCAGTTCTTC | CASSIGGDEQFF
- | TRBD2 | TRBJ2-5 | TRBV20-1 | 14 | TGCAGTGCTAGATCTAGCGGGGGGGTAGAGACCCAGTACTTC | CSARSSGGVETQYF
once | TRBD2 | TRBJ2-1 | TRBV5-1 | 12 | TGCGCCAGCGGCCGGGGGGATAATGAGCAGTTCTTC | CASGRGDNEQFF
few | - | TRBJ2-3 | TRBV3-1 | 13 | TGTGCCAGCAGCCAAGAATTGTGGGGTACGCAGTATTTT | CASSQELWGTQYF
few | - | TRBJ1-1 | TRBV7-9 | 15 | TGTGCCAGCAGCCCGCAGGGAGTCGGGAACACTGAAGCTTTCTTT | CASSPQGVGNTEAFF
few | TRBD1 | TRBJ2-1 | TRBV3-1 | 13 | TGTGCCAGCAGCAGAAACAGGGGGCTTGAGCAGTTCTTC | CASSRNRGLEQFF
many | - | TRBJ1-5 | TRBV10-3 | 13 | TGTGCCATCAGTGAACGCGAAAATCAGCCCCAGCATTTT | CAISERENQPQHF
- | TRBD2 | TRBJ2-3 | TRBV20-1 | 14 | TGCAGTGCCCCCAGCGGGGGAATCACAGATACGCAGTATTTT | CSAPSGGITDTQYF
- | - | TRBJ2-2 | TRBV11-3 | 12 | TGTGCCAGCAGCAGGGAGTCCGGGGAGCTGTTTTTT | CASSRESGELFF
few | - | TRBJ2-7 | TRBV23-1 | 17 | TGCGCCAGCAGTCAATCGTATCAGGCAGGTCACCTCTACGAGCAGTACTTC | CASSQSYQAGHLYEQYF
few | - | TRBJ2-7 | TRBV12-3/TRBV12-4 | 13 | TGTGCCAGCAGTTTCGGACCGTCCGGGGAGCAGTACTTC | CASSFGPSGEQYF
once | TRBD1 | TRBJ1-1 | TRBV18 | 15 | TGTGCCAGCTCACCTGCCGGGACAGCGAACACTGAAGCTTTCTTT | CASSPAGTANTEAFF
many | TRBD2 | TRBJ2-1 | TRBV12-3/TRBV12-4 | 18 | TGTGCCAGCAGTTCAGGGACTAGCGGGGGGGCCGCCTACAATGAGCAGTTCTTC | CASSSGTSGGAAYNEQFF
few | - | TRBJ1-6 | TRBV3-1 | 14 | TGTGCCAGCAGCCAATCGGGAGATAATTCACCCCTCCACTTT | CASSQSGDNSPLHF
few | - | TRBJ1-1 | TRBV5-4 | 14 | TGTGCCAGCAGCTTGGTGTCCACACCAACCCCAGCTTTCTTT | CASSLVSTPTPAFF
- | - | TRBJ2-2 | TRBV20-1 | 13 | TGCAGTGCTAGAGATCTGGGCGCCGGGGAGCTGTTTTTT | CSARDLGAGELFF
- | - | TRBJ1-1 | TRBV3-1 | 14 | TGTGCCAGCAGCCGTAACGGACAGAACACTGAAGCTTTCTTT | CASSRNGQNTEAFF
few | - | TRBJ2-1 | TRBV9 | 14 | TGTGCCAGCAGCGTAGGGGGGACGGACAATGAGCAGTTCTTC | CASSVGGTDNEQFF
- | - | TRBJ1-1 | TRBV12-3/TRBV12-4 | 15 | TGTGCCAGCAGTTTAGCGCCGGGGGGCCGTGCTGAAGCTTTCTTT | CASSLAPGGRAEAFF
- | - | TRBJ2-6 | TRBV2 | 14 | TGTGCCAGCTGGGGGAGGCCTGGGGCCAACGTCCTGACTTTC | CASWGRPGANVLTF
few | TRBD1 | TRBJ2-1 | TRBV5-6 | 16 | TGTGCCAGCGCGCAGGAGAGGGACAGGGGCTTCATTGAGCAGTTCTTC | CASAQERDRGFIEQFF
- | TRBD1 | TRBJ2-2 | TRBV5-1 | 15 | TGCGCCAGCAGCTTGGGAACGCAGGGGGCACGGGAGCTGTTTTTT | CASSLGTQGARELFF
- | TRBD2 | TRBJ2-5 | TRBV20-1 | 15 | TGCAGTGCTAGATCAGCAAGCGGGGGGCAAGAGACCCAGTACTTC | CSARSASGGQETQYF
many | - | TRBJ2-1 | TRBV7-9 | 11 | TGTGCCAGCAGCTTGGCGGGACAGCAGTTCTTC | CASSLAGQQFF
- | - | TRBJ2-5 | TRBV7-3 | 15 | TGTGCCAGCAGCCCAAAGCCGGCCAGGGGAGAGACCCAGTACTTC | CASSPKPARGETQYF
- | - | TRBJ1-5 | TRBV4-1 | 17 | TGCGCCAGCAGCCAAGTGGATATGGGAGCAACCTTCCAGCCCCAGCATTTT | CASSQVDMGATFQPQHF
many | - | TRBJ2-3 | TRBV12-3/TRBV12-4 | 13 | TGTGCCAGCAGTTGGGGGGATGTGGATACGCAGTATTTT | CASSWGDVDTQYF
few | - | TRBJ2-5 | TRBV5-1 | 12 | TGCGCCAGCAGGGCAGGGGAAGAGACCCAGTACTTC | CASRAGEETQYF
many | - | TRBJ2-2 | TRBV5-1 | 16 | TGCGCCAGCAGCTTGGCGGTGGATGGACTCACCGGGGAGCTGTTTTTT | CASSLAVDGLTGELFF
few | - | TRBJ2-3 | TRBV6-5 | 14 | TGTGCCAGCAGATTCCGCGGGTTGGAGGATACGCAGTATTTT | CASRFRGLEDTQYF
- | - | TRBJ1-4 | TRBV7-2 | 15 | TGTGCCAGCAGAACAGGATCCACAACTAATGAAAAACTGTTTTTT | CASRTGSTTNEKLFF
- | TRBD1 | TRBJ2-7 | TRBV15 | 15 | TGTGCCACCAGCAGAGGAGGACAGGGCGCCTACGAGCAGTACTTC | CATSRGGQGAYEQYF
few | - | TRBJ2-5 | TRBV19 | 13 | TGTGCCAGTAGTATTGGCACGTCGGAGACCCAGTACTTC | CASSIGTSETQYF
- | TRBD1 | TRBJ2-1 | TRBV6-2/TRBV6-3 | 15 | TGTGCCAGCATTTCAACGGGACAGGGGATCAATGAGCAGTTCTTC | CASISTGQGINEQFF
- | - | TRBJ1-2 | TRBV5-1 | 16 | TGCGCCAGCAGCTTGTCAGGGCCGCTCGGCGACTATGGCTACACCTTC | CASSLSGPLGDYGYTF
- | - | TRBJ2-4 | TRBV21-1 | 16 | TGTGCCAGCAGGCTAACAGGGGATCGGGACAAAAACATTCAGTACTTC | CASRLTGDRDKNIQYF
few | - | TRBJ1-6 | TRBV5-5 | 15 | TGTGCCAGCAGCTCCTTCCCGGGGGAGGATTCACCCCTCCACTTT | CASSSFPGEDSPLHF
- | - | TRBJ2-2 | TRBV4-2 | 15 | TGTGCCAGCAGCCAAGCTTCGCCGAACACCGGGGAGCTGTTTTTT | CASSQASPNTGELFF
- | TRBD1 | TRBJ2-7 | TRBV7-9 | 16 | TGTGCCAGCAGCTTAGCTCCGCTACAGGGGGCTGACGAGCAGTACTTC | CASSLAPLQGADEQYF